This TCR beta chain came from a study of T cells in Graves' hyperthyroidism and ophthalmopathy. Study observations and caveats: Most clonotypes expanded in thyroid above 0.001 were likewise present in blood. Ophthalmopathy got predicted by the model a median about six months before its onset.

TCR beta CDR3 regions were amplified from RNA transcripts. The HTBI primer set was used in a first-round RT-PCR of the TCR CDR3. TCRdb re-called the multiplex PCR reads with MiXCR, one entry per CDR3 protein. The data show hundreds of thousands of distinct CDR3 sequences, about 20% seen once. This clonotype was counted between two and nine times. Its matching antigen is unknown. Diagnostic assessment was based on clinical symptoms, serum thyroxine and TRAb, thyroid ultrasound and orbital computed tomography. The authors took PBMCs from roughly 9.3 ml fresh peripheral blood. The CDR3 spans 15 residues. Germline V lookup: CDR1 MNHNS, CDR2 SASEGT. V dropped 8 bases and J dropped 0; count of bases not matched to a gene: 7.

This receptor was taken from a man younger than 45 with Graves' ophthalmopathy. The gene calls are TRBV6-1 and TRBJ2-1, with TRBD1 identical over 7 bases. Input material: blood. The CDR3 nucleotides are TGTGCCAGCCGACAGGGCGAGGGCTCCTACAATGAGCAGTTCTTC. It encodes CASRQGEGSYNEQFF.